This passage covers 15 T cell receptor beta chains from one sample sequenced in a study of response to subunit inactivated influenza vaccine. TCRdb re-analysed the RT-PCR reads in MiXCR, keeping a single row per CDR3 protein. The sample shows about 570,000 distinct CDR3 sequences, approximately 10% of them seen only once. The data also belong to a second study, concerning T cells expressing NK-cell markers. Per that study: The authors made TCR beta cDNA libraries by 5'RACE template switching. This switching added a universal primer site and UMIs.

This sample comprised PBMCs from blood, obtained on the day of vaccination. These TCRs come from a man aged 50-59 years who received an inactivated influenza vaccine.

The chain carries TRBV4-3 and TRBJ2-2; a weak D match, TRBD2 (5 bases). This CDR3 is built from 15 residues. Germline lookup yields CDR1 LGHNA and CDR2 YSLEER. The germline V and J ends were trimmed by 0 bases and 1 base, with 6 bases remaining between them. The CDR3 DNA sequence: TGCGCCAGCAGCCAAGAACTAGTGAACACCGGGGAGCTGTTTTTT. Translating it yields CASSQELVNTGELFF.

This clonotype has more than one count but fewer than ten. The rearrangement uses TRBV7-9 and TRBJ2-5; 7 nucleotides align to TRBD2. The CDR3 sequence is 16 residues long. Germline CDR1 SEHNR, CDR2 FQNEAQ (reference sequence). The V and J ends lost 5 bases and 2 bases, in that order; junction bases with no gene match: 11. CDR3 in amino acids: CASSDRYTLAQETQYF. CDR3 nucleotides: TGTGCCAGCAGCGACCGCTATACACTAGCGCAAGAGACCCAGTACTTC.

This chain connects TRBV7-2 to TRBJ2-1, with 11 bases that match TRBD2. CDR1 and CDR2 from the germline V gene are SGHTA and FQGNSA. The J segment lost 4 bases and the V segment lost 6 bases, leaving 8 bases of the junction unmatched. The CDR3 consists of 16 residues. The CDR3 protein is CASRITGTSGYNEQFF. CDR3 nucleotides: TGTGCCAGCAGAATCACCGGGACTAGCGGATACAATGAGCAGTTCTTC.

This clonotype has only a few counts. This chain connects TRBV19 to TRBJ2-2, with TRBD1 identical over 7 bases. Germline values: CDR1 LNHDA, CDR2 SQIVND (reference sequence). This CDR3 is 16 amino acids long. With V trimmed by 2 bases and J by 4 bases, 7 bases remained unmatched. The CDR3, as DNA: TGTGCCAGTAGTATACTACAGGGGTTCCTCACCGGGGAGCTGTTTTTT. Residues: CASSILQGFLTGELFF.

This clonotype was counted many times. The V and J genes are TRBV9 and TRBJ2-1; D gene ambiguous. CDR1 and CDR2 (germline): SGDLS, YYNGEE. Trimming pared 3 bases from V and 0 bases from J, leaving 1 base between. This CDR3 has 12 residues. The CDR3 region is CASSASYNEQFF. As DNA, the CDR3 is TGTGCCAGCAGCGCCTCCTACAATGAGCAGTTCTTC.

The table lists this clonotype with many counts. As DNA, the CDR3 is TGTGCCAGCAGCCAAGATCCCAGAGCCCAAGAGACCCAGTACTTC. Translation: CASSQDPRAQETQYF. The V and J genes are TRBV14 and TRBJ2-5; D is unresolved. From germline, CDR1 is SGHDN and CDR2 FVKESK. The CDR3 length is 15 residues. V lost 0 bases and J 1 base, leaving 9 bases between the germline ends.

DNA for the CDR3: TGTGCCAGCAGCTTACAGGGGTCGAGAAATGAGCAGTTCTTC. It specifies CASSLQGSRNEQFF. The rearrangement joins TRBV7-2 to TRBJ2-1; possible D gene TRBD1, 6 bases. This CDR3 contains 14 residues. The V and J ends lost 2 bases and 7 bases respectively, with 12 bases between them. CDR1 is SGHTA and CDR2 is FQGNSA in the germline V gene. Complete variable domain (other parts from reference TRBV7-2 and TRBJ2-1): GAGVSQSPSNKVTEKGKDVELRCDPISGHTALYWYRQSLGQGLEFLIYFQGNSAPDKSGLPSDRFSAERTGGSVSTLTIQRTQQEDSAVYLCASSLQGSRNEQFFGPGTRLTVL.

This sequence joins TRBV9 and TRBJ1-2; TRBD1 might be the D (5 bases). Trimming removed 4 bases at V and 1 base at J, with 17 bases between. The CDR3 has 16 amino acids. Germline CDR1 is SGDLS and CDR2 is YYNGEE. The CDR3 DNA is TGTGCCAGCAGCCCCAGGGCGTGGGGGTATAACTATGGCTACACCTTC. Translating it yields CASSPRAWGYNYGYTF.

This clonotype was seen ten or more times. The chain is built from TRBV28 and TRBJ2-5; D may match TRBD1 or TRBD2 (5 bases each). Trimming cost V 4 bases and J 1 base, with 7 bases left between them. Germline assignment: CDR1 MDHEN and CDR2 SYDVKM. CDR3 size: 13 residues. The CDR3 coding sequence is TGTGCCAGCAGTTCCGGGGCCCAAGAGACCCAGTACTTC. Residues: CASSSGAQETQYF.

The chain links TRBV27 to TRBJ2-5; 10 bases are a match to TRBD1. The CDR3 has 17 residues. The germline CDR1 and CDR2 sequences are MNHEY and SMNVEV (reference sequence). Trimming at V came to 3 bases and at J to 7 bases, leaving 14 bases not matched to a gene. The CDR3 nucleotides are TGTGCCAGCAGTTTTAAGAATCGGGACAGGGGTTCTGGGACCCAGTACTTC. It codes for CASSFKNRDRGSGTQYF.

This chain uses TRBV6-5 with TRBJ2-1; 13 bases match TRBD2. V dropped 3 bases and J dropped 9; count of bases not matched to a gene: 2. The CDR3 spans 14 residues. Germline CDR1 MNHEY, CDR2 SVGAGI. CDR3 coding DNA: TGTGCCAGCAGTTATACTAGCGGGAGGGGTGAGCAGTTCTTC. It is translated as CASSYTSGRGEQFF.

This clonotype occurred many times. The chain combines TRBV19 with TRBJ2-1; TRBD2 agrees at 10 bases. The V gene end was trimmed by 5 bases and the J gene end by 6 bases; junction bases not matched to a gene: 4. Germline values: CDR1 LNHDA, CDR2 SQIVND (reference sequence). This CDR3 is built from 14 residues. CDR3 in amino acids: CASSLLAGFNEQFF. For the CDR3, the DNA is TGTGCCAGTAGTTTACTAGCGGGATTCAATGAGCAGTTCTTC.

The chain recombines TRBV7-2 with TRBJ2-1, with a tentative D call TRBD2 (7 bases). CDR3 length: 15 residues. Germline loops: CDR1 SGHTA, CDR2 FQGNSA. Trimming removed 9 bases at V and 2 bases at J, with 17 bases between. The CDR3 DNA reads TGTGCCAGTTGTGAGGGGGGACTACCCTACAATGAGCAGTTCTTC. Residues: CASCEGGLPYNEQFF.

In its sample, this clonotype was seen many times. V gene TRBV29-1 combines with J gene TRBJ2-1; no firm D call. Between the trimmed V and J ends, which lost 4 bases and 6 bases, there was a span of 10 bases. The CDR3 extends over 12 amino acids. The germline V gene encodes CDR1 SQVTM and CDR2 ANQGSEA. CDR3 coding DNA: TGCAGCGTTGTAGAATCGCGCAATGAGCAGTTCTTC. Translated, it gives CSVVESRNEQFF.

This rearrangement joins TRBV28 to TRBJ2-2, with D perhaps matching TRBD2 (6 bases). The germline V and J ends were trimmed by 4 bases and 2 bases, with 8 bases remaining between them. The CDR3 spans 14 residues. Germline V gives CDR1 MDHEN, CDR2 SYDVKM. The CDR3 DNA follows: TGTGCCAGCAGTTCCGGACTAAACACCGGGGAGCTGTTTTTT. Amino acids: CASSSGLNTGELFF.